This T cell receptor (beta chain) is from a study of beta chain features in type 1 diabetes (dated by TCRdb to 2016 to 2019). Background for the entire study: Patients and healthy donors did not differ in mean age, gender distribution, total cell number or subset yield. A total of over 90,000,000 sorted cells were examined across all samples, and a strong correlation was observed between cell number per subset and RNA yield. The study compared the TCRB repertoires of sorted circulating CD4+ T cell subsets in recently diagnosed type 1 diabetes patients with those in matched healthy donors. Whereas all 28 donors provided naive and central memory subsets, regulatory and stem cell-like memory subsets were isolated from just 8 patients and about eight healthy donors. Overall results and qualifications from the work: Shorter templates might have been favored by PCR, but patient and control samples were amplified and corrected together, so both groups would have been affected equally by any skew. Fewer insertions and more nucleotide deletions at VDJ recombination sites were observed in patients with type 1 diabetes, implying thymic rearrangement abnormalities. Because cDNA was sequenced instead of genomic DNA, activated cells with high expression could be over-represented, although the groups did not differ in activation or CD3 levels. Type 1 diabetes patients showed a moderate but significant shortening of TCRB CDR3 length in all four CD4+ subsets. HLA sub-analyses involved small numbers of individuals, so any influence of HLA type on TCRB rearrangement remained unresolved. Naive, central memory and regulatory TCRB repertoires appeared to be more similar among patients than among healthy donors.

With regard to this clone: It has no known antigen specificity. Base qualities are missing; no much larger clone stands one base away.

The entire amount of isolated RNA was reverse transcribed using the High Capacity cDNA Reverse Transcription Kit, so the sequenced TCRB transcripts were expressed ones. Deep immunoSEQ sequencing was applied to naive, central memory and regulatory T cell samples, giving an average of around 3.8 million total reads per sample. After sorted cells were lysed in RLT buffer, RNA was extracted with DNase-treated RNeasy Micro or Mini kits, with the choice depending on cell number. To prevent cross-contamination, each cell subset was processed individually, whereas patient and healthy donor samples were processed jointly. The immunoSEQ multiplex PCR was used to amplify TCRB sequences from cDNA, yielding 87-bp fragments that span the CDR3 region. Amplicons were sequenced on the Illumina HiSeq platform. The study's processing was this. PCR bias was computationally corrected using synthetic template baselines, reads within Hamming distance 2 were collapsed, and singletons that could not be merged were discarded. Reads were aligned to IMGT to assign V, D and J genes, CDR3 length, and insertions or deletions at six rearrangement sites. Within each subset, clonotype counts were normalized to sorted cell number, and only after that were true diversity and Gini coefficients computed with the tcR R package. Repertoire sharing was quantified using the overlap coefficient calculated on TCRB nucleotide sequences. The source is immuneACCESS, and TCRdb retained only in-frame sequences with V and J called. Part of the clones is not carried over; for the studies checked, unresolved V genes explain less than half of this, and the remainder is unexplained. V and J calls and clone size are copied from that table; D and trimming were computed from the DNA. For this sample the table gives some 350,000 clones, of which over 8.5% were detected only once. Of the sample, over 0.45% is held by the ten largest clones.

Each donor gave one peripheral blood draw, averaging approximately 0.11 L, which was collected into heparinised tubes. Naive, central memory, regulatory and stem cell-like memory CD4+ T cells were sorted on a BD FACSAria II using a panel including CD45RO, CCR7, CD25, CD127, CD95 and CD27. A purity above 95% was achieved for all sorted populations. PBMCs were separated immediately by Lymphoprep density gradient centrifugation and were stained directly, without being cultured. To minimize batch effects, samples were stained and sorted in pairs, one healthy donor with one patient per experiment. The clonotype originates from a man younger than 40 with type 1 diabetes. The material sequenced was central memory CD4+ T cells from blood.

The CDR3 reads CAISERGGSGRETQYF. Here is the DNA: TGTGCCATCAGTGAAAGGGGCGGGAGCGGGAGGGAGACCCAGTACTTC. In this chain, TRBV10-3 is recombined with TRBJ2-5; 9 junctional bases match TRBD2. V is pruned by 3 bases and J by 5 bases, leaving 10 bases of the junction without a gene match. The germline V gene yields ENHRY for CDR1 and SYGVKD for CDR2. Its CDR3 holds 16 amino acids, cysteine through phenylalanine. Here the CDR3 DNA is all that survives: 48 bases in frame from base 1.